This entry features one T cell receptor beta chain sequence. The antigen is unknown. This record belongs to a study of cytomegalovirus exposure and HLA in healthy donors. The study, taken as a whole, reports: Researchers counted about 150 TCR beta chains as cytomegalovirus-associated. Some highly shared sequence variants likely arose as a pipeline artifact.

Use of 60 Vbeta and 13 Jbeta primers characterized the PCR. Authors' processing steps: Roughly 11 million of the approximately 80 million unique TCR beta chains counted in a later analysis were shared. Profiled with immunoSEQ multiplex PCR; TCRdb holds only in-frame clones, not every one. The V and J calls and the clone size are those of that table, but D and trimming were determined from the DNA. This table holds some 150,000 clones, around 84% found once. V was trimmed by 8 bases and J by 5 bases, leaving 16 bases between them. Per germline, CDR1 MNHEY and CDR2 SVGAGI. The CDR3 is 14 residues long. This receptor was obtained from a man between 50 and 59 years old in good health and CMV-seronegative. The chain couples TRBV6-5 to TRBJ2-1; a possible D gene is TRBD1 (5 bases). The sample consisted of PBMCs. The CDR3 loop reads CASRNQGFNNEQFF. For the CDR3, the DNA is TGTGCCAGCCGTAACCAGGGCTTCAACAATGAGCAGTTCTTC.